Below are 19 T cell receptor beta chains sequenced from a single sample in a study of blood T cell repertoires in COVID-19. Method: immunoSEQ multiplex PCR; TCRdb's copy keeps in-frame clones and lacks some. The sample lists roughly 36,000 clones, around nine tenths seen once, with about 39% in the top ten. Sequences were obtained from peripheral blood. All receptors come from a man aged 60-69 years with active or convalescent COVID-19.

The rearrangement links TRBV28 to TRBJ1-5; TRBD1 is a possible D gene (6 bases). The germline gives CDR1 MDHEN, CDR2 SYDVKM. The CDR3 is made up of 17 amino acids. Trimming stripped 3 bases from V and 0 bases from J, with 15 bases between. The chain's CDR3 is CASSFPDSLHSNQPQHF. As DNA, the CDR3 is TGTGCCAGCAGTTTCCCGGACAGTCTTCATAGCAATCAGCCCCAGCATTTT.

This clone was found once. The V and J genes are TRBV3-1 (or the pseudogene TRBV3-2) and TRBJ1-3; possible D gene TRBD1, 5 bases. Trimming took off 5 bases at V and 2 bases at J, with 16 bases between the two ends. CDR3 size: 16 residues. CDR1 is LGHDT and CDR2 is YNNKEL in the germline V gene (reference sequence). The CDR3 loop reads CASSRTQRGPGNTIYF. CDR3 DNA: TGTGCCAGCAGCAGAACTCAAAGGGGCCCTGGAAACACCATATATTTT.

This chain links TRBV28 with TRBJ1-2; 8 nucleotides line up with TRBD1. CDR3 length: 13 amino acids. Germline values: CDR1 MDHEN, CDR2 SYDVKM. V was pared by 6 bases and J by 7 bases, with 7 bases of the junction left unmatched. Written as DNA, the CDR3 is TGTGCCAGCAGAGCTTGGACAGGGTCTGGCTACACCTTC. It encodes CASRAWTGSGYTF.

The V gene is TRBV19, the J gene TRBJ2-7; 12 bases map to TRBD2. The CDR3 covers 16 residues. CDR1 and CDR2 (germline): LNHDA, SQIVND (reference sequence). V was clipped by 7 bases and J by 2 bases; unmatched bases: 9. The DNA for the CDR3 is TGTGCCAGTATGAGGCTAGCGGGAGGGCCTCCCTACGAGCAGTACTTC. Amino acids: CASMRLAGGPPYEQYF.

The chain carries TRBV19 and TRBJ1-1; D is perhaps TRBD1 (5 bases). The CDR3 runs 15 residues. The germline CDR1 and CDR2 sequences are LNHDA and SQIVND (reference sequence). With 2 bases removed from V and 4 bases from J, the gap between germline ends came to 14 bases. The CDR3 loop reads CASSISGRLFTEAFF. Here the CDR3 DNA reads TGTGCCAGTAGTATATCAGGGAGGCTTTTCACTGAAGCTTTCTTT.

The chain joins TRBV2 to TRBJ1-5; D gene ambiguous. Germline loops: CDR1 SNHLY, CDR2 FYNNEI. The CDR3 is made up of 16 amino acids. V lost 6 bases and J lost 1, with 16 bases in between. CDR3: CASSPLGERSNQPQHF. The CDR3 DNA is TGTGCCAGCAGCCCTCTCGGGGAGAGGAGCAATCAGCCCCAGCATTTT. The entire variable domain, with the rest obtained from reference TRBV2 and TRBJ1-5, is as follows: EPEVTQTPSHQVTQMGQEVILRCVPISNHLYFYWYRQILGQKVEFLVSFYNNEISEKSEIFDDQFSVERPDGSNFTLKIRSTKLEDSAMYFCASSPLGERSNQPQHFGDGTRLSIL.

This clone was counted a few times. The chain has TRBV4-2 and TRBJ1-4, with a tentative D call TRBD1 (6 bases). Germline V gene lookup returns CDR1 LGHNA and CDR2 YNFKEQ. The germline V and J ends were trimmed by 0 bases and 6 bases, with 17 bases remaining between them. CDR3 length equals 17 residues. The chain's CDR3 is CASSQDRAGDRHEKLFF. Here the CDR3 DNA reads TGTGCCAGCAGCCAAGATCGGGCGGGAGACAGGCATGAAAAACTGTTTTTT.

The chain carries TRBV19 and TRBJ2-1; the match to TRBD2 covers 12 bases. CDR1 and CDR2 (germline): LNHDA, SQIVND (reference sequence). J gave up 7 bases and V 5 bases, and 6 bases lay outside the gene matches. The CDR3 length is 15 residues. The CDR3, as DNA: TGTGCCAGTAGTCCTAGCGGGAGGGTTTGGAATGAGCAGTTCTTC. Residues: CASSPSGRVWNEQFF.

The genes are TRBV10-3 and TRBJ1-1, with D perhaps matching TRBD1 (6 bases). V was cut by 6 bases and J by 4 bases, with 18 bases left in between. The CDR3 has 15 residues. Germline V lookup: CDR1 ENHRY, CDR2 SYGVKD. CDR3: CAISGQQGRGTEAFF. The CDR3 DNA follows: TGTGCCATCAGCGGCCAACAGGGAAGGGGCACTGAAGCTTTCTTT.

V is TRBV7-9 and J is TRBJ1-5; D gene uncertain. The CDR3 runs to 14 residues. The ends were cut back, 4 bases at V and 0 bases at J, with 7 bases in the middle. Looked up from germline, CDR1 is SEHNR and CDR2 is FQNEAQ (reference sequence). This CDR3 is CASSSSHSNQPQHF. In DNA form, the CDR3 reads TGTGCCAGCAGCTCTTCACATAGCAATCAGCCCCAGCATTTT.

This chain connects TRBV30 to TRBJ1-5, with D perhaps matching TRBD1 (6 bases). This CDR3 has 16 residues. With 2 bases removed from V and 2 bases from J, the gap between germline ends came to 16 bases. Germline CDR1 and CDR2: GTSNPN and SVGIG (reference sequence). As DNA, the CDR3 is TGTGCCTGGAGTCCACTCGGACAGTTGGGCAATCAGCCCCAGCATTTT. It encodes CAWSPLGQLGNQPQHF.

The J gene is TRBJ1-3, the V gene TRBV6-6; D is ambiguous. Germline V lookup: CDR1 MNHNY, CDR2 SVGAGI (reference sequence). The ends were cut back, 5 bases at V and 0 bases at J, with 20 bases in the middle. The CDR3 is 18 residues long. The CDR3 is CASSPRLALNPSGNTIYF. CDR3 in DNA: TGTGCCAGCAGTCCTAGGTTGGCCCTCAACCCCTCTGGAAACACCATATATTTT.

The sample holds one count of this clone. The rearrangement links TRBV11-2 to TRBJ2-5, with 7 bases identical to TRBD1. V lost 5 bases, J lost 2 bases, and 2 bases stayed unmatched. This CDR3 region has 13 residues. From germline, CDR1 is SGHAT and CDR2 FQNNGV. DNA of the CDR3: TGTGCCAGCAGCCAGACAGGGCAAGAGACCCAGTACTTC. Translating it yields CASSQTGQETQYF.

In its sample, this clone was seen once. The chain carries TRBV29-1 and TRBJ1-1, with 9 nucleotides matching TRBD1. This CDR3 contains 13 residues. The germline CDR1 and CDR2 sequences are SQVTM and ANQGSEA. The V gene end was trimmed by 7 bases and the J gene end by 5 bases; junction bases not matched to a gene: 8. The CDR3, as DNA: TGCAGCGGCAGTGACAGGGGGAGGACTGAAGCTTTCTTT. Protein: CSGSDRGRTEAFF.

The chain carries TRBV7-2 and TRBJ2-1; 11 bases are shared with TRBD2. Germline CDR1 is SGHTA and CDR2 is FQGNSA. The junction had 4 bases not matched to a gene; V was cut back by 8 bases and J by 4 bases. There are 14 residues in the CDR3. The CDR3 DNA sequence: TGTGCCAGCCTCGCTAGCGGGAGGTACAATGAGCAGTTCTTC. Amino acid sequence: CASLASGRYNEQFF. The complete variable domain, with remaining parts taken from reference TRBV7-2 and TRBJ2-1, reads GAGVSQSPSNKVTEKGKDVELRCDPISGHTALYWYRQSLGQGLEFLIYFQGNSAPDKSGLPSDRFSAERTGGSVSTLTIQRTQQEDSAVYLCASLASGRYNEQFFGPGTRLTVL.

The gene calls are TRBV5-1 and TRBJ2-7, with D unclear. Germline V gene lookup returns CDR1 SGHRS and CDR2 YFSETQ. Trimming left V 3 bases short and J 0 bases short, with 10 bases between. The CDR3 sequence is 14 residues long. The CDR3 loop is CASSSAGSSYEQYF. The DNA of the CDR3 is TGCGCCAGCAGCTCCGCAGGAAGCTCCTACGAGCAGTACTTC.

The chain is built from TRBV6-5 and TRBJ2-5; D is possibly TRBD2 (6 bases). There are 15 residues in the CDR3. The V gene's germline CDR1 is MNHEY and CDR2 SVGAGI. Deletions cut 4 bases from V and 7 bases from J, with 19 bases between. This CDR3 reads CASSFLSGGRGTQYF. The CDR3 coding sequence is TGTGCCAGCAGTTTCCTTAGCGGTGGGCGAGGGACCCAGTACTTC.

V is TRBV4-1 and J is TRBJ1-4; 9 bases line up with TRBD1. Unmatched junction bases numbered 7, after V lost 1 base and J lost 7 bases. CDR1 is MGHRA and CDR2 is YSYEKL in the germline V gene. The CDR3 is 16 residues long. CDR3 DNA: TGCGCCAGCAGCCAAGCTGGCAACAGGGGGCGTGAAAAACTGTTTTTT. It specifies CASSQAGNRGREKLFF.

The DNA for the CDR3 is TGTGCCAGCACAAGACAGGGCCTGCTGTATAATGAAAAACTGTTTTTT. It codes for CASTRQGLLYNEKLFF. The gene calls are TRBV6-9 and TRBJ1-4, with 7 bases aligning to TRBD1. Germline CDR1 and CDR2: MNHGY and SVAAGI. This CDR3 spans 16 amino acids. The V and J ends lost 7 bases and 4 bases, in that order; junction bases with no gene match: 12.